Each of the 16 T cell receptor beta chains below was sequenced from the same sample in a study of cytotoxic CD8 clonotypes in ibrutinib-treated CLL. This table comes from immunoSEQ multiplex PCR, and its TCRdb copy is limited to in-frame clones, with some not included. This table holds about 50,000 clones, about three fifths found once. The sample consisted of PBMCs, taken after 24 months of ibrutinib treatment. The origin of the receptors is a human donor with chronic lymphocytic leukemia.

The chain uses TRBV5-4 and TRBJ1-2; the D gene is possibly TRBD1 (6 bases). Trimming removed 4 bases at V and 2 bases at J, with 15 bases between. Germline assignment: CDR1 SGHNT and CDR2 YYREEE (reference sequence). The length of the CDR3 is 15 residues. The CDR3 region is CASSDGGAGNYGYTF. The CDR3 nucleotides read TGTGCCAGCAGCGACGGGGGCGCAGGGAACTATGGCTACACCTTC.

This clone showed up just once. The chain couples TRBV7-2 to TRBJ1-2, with 7 nucleotides matching TRBD1. V was clipped by 2 bases and J by 3 bases; unmatched bases: 9. This CDR3 spans 16 amino acids. Germline CDR1 reads SGHTA; CDR2 reads FQGNSA. This chain's CDR3 is CASSLPQGLADYGYTF. The DNA for the CDR3 is TGTGCCAGCAGCTTACCACAGGGGTTAGCTGACTATGGCTACACCTTC.

V is TRBV27 and J is TRBJ2-7, with 8 positions matching TRBD1. The germline V gene has CDR1 MNHEY and CDR2 SMNVEV (reference sequence). The CDR3 consists of 16 residues. Unmatched junction bases numbered 8, after V lost 0 bases and J lost 4 bases. The CDR3: CASSLSDRVNTYEQYF. CDR3 DNA sequence: TGTGCCAGCAGTTTATCGGACAGGGTTAATACTTACGAGCAGTACTTC.

In its sample, this clone was seen a few times. This chain links TRBV5-1 with TRBJ1-3, with unresolved D. There are 14 residues in the CDR3. Trimming took off 7 bases at V and 0 bases at J, with 11 bases between the two ends. The germline V gene has CDR1 SGHRS and CDR2 YFSETQ. CDR3 in amino acids: CASRPTVSGNTIYF. The DNA for the CDR3 is TGCGCCAGCCGACCGACGGTCTCTGGAAACACCATATATTTT.

This chain links TRBV5-1 with TRBJ1-1, with D maybe TRBD1 (5 bases). Germline assignment: CDR1 SGHRS and CDR2 YFSETQ. Trimming left V 0 bases short and J 4 bases short, with 10 bases between. The CDR3 covers 14 residues. The CDR3 loop reads CASSLAGTSTEAFF. The CDR3 DNA sequence: TGCGCCAGCAGCTTGGCGGGGACCTCCACTGAAGCTTTCTTT.

The V gene is TRBV29-1, the J gene TRBJ2-2; D might be TRBD1 or TRBD2, each matching 7 bases. This CDR3 has 12 amino acids. In germline, CDR1 is SQVTM, CDR2 ANQGSEA. The CDR3 nucleotides are TGCACCACAGGGGAGGGATCCGGGGAGCTGTTTTTT. It codes for CTTGEGSGELFF.

The rearrangement links TRBV7-8 to TRBJ2-2; the D call may be TRBD1 or TRBD2 (5 bases each). Trimming removed 5 bases at V and 4 bases at J, with 17 bases between. Germline CDR1 and CDR2: SGHVS and FQNEAQ. This CDR3 spans 16 amino acids. In DNA form, the CDR3 reads TGTGCCAGCAGCCCTGAGAGGGGTAGCACCACCGGGGAGCTGTTTTTT. This encodes CASSPERGSTTGELFF.

The CDR3 is CASSLEQGYGNTIYF. The CDR3 nucleotides read TGTGCCAGCAGCTTAGAACAGGGGTACGGAAACACCATATATTTT. The chain has TRBV7-2 and TRBJ1-3; TRBD1 matches at 7 bases. The length of the CDR3 is 15 residues. CDR1 and CDR2 from the germline V gene are SGHTA and FQGNSA. V gave up 1 base and J gave up 4 bases; unmatched junction bases: 4.

The chain couples TRBV7-6 to TRBJ2-7, with a possible D match to TRBD2 (6 bases). Trimming took off 5 bases at V and 1 base at J, with 18 bases between the two ends. This CDR3 spans 16 amino acids. Germline CDR1 is SGHVS and CDR2 is FNYEAQ. The CDR3 loop is CASSPGGRGLSYEQYF. CDR3 nucleotide sequence: TGTGCCAGCAGCCCCGGTGGGCGGGGCCTGTCCTACGAGCAGTACTTC.

This clone has a count of ten or more. V is TRBV6-1 and J is TRBJ1-2; the D is unclear. The germline V gene encodes CDR1 MNHNS and CDR2 SASEGT. This CDR3 has 13 amino acids. The V gene lost 9 bases and the J gene lost 6 bases, with 17 bases spanning the gap. CDR3 DNA: TGTGCCAGTTCAGTCGACGGTCCCCATGGCTACACCTTC. Protein product: CASSVDGPHGYTF.

V usage is TRBV2 and J usage is TRBJ2-7, with D possibly matching TRBD2 (5 bases). Germline V gene sequence: CDR1 SNHLY, CDR2 FYNNEI. CDR3 length: 15 amino acids. With 3 bases removed from V and 2 bases from J, the gap between germline ends came to 14 bases. CDR3 coding DNA: TGTGCCAGCAGTGAGAGGGAGATGCAGACCTACGAGCAGTACTTC. Protein product: CASSEREMQTYEQYF.

This clone was counted only a few times. The chain couples TRBV19 to TRBJ1-1; 7 bases agree with TRBD1. The V and J ends lost 11 bases and 7 bases, in that order; junction bases with no gene match: 7. CDR3 length equals 11 residues. Germline assignment: CDR1 LNHDA and CDR2 SQIVND (reference sequence). CDR3: CAGSQGDEAFF. The CDR3 nucleotides are TGTGCCGGCTCCCAGGGGGATGAAGCTTTCTTT.

J is TRBJ2-3 and V is TRBV2, with TRBD2 matching over 11 bases. This CDR3 region has 17 residues. CDR1 and CDR2 from the germline V gene are SNHLY and FYNNEI. V dropped 1 base and J dropped 0; count of bases not matched to a gene: 3. CDR3 bases: TGTGCCAGCAGTGAAGGACTAGCGGGGTTGAGCACAGATACGCAGTATTTT. Its protein is CASSEGLAGLSTDTQYF.

The chain has TRBV11-2 and TRBJ2-1; 9 nucleotides match TRBD2. V shed 5 bases and J 1 base; nucleotides not matched to a gene: 9. Germline loops: CDR1 SGHAT, CDR2 FQNNGV. The CDR3 is made up of 17 amino acids. CDR3 coding DNA: TGTGCCAGCAGCCGGAGAAGCGGGGGGTCGTCCTACAATGAGCAGTTCTTC. Protein: CASSRRSGGSSYNEQFF.

J is TRBJ1-3 and V is TRBV11-2, with D possibly TRBD1 on 6 matching bases. Germline V CDR1 and CDR2: SGHAT, FQNNGV. Between the trimmed V and J ends, which lost 1 base and 5 bases, there was a span of 9 bases. CDR3 size: 14 residues. The CDR3 nucleotides read TGTGCCAGCAGCTTAGGGGACAACCGAAACACCATATATTTT. Translated: CASSLGDNRNTIYF.

The chain recombines TRBV5-1 with TRBJ2-4; 7 bases line up with TRBD1. The V segment lost 0 bases and the J segment 7 bases; nucleotides outside the gene matches: 7. The CDR3 length is 15 residues. CDR1 is SGHRS, CDR2 YFSETQ, per germline. CDR3 nucleotide sequence: TGCGCCAGCAGCTTGGACGCAGGGGGTTTGAACATTCAGTACTTC. Protein product: CASSLDAGGLNIQYF.